Sequencing of this T cell receptor beta chain was carried out in a study of T-cell memory formation after mild COVID-19. Background on the study: In these data, TCR clusters were largely donor specific.

After 5'RACE with constant-segment primers, TCR alpha and TCR beta cDNA libraries carrying sample barcodes and UMIs were obtained. Each CDR3 protein gets one entry after TCRdb re-called the 5' RACE reads with MiXCR. The data hold about 130,000 distinct CDR3 sequences, with approximately 6.3% observed a single time. Comment on this clonotype: Its antigen is not identified.

General study findings and limits: Researchers found some responding clones in pre-infection memory, a sign that cross-reactive memory joined. Contracting clones from day 15 to 85 had balanced CD4/CD8; later expanders favoured CD4+.

Unmatched junction bases numbered 4, after V lost 3 bases and J lost 8 bases. Germline V gene data show CDR1 as KGHSH and CDR2 as LQKENI. The CDR3 has 14 amino acids. The TCR sequence derives from an adult woman who had mild COVID-19 (a few samples of this study predate the infection). Cell type and time point are not known. The chain combines TRBV18 with TRBJ1-2, with 12 nucleotides matching TRBD1. The specimen sequenced was PBMCs or a T cell subset sorted from them (not recorded which). In DNA, the CDR3 is TGTGCCAGCTCACCGGGACAGGGGGCCGACGGCTACACCTTC. Translation gives CASSPGQGADGYTF.